The 28 T cell receptor beta chains reported below all come from one sample, sequenced in a study of CD8+ T cells in alopecia areata. After isolation, RNA underwent reverse transcription to generate cDNA as the sequencing template. Using immunoSEQ multiplex PCR, the repertoire was profiled, and TCRdb retains in-frame clones only, with some absent. Sampling found about 300,000 clones, none seen once. A panel of CD4, CD8alpha, NKG2D, NKG2ACE and other markers served to sort pooled cutaneous lymph node cells. Sequencing used CD4+ T cells sorted from a lymph node. Receptors were obtained from a C3H/HeJ mouse with alopecia areata. Strain haplotype (MHC): H2-k.

Turning to this clone: Any gene name here is a mouse gene name. The read ends 4 residues before the CDR3 terminus; that terminus is restored from the germline J gene. The sample contains more than one DNA sequence encoding this CDR3. The chain is built from TRBV19 and TRBJ2-2; no firm D call. CDR3 length equals 13 residues. V was trimmed by 3 bases and J by 4 bases, leaving 7 bases between them. Germline V gene sequence: CDR1 FNHDT, CDR2 SITEND (reference sequence). The CDR3 is CASSKGATGQLYF. CDR3 DNA (partial): TGTGCCAGCAGTAAGGGTGCCACCGGG. The full variable domain, in which reference TRBV19 and TRBJ2-2 provide the parts outside the CDR3, is GGIITQTPKFLIGQEGQKLTLKCQQNFNHDTMYWYRQDSGKGLRLIYYSITENDLQKGDLSEGYDASREKKSSFSLTVTSAQKNEMAVFLCASSKGATGQLYFGEGSKLTVL.

With respect to this clone: The gene symbols are mouse symbols. The read is 4 residues too short to cover the CDR3 end, so that end is filled in from the germline J gene. The rearrangement uses TRBV17 and TRBJ2-7, with 7 bases lining up with TRBD1. This CDR3 spans 14 amino acids. Per the germline V gene, CDR1 is MNHDT and CDR2 is YYDKIL. V lost 0 bases and J lost 3; bases outside the gene matches: 2. The sequenced CDR3 bases are TGTGCTAGCAGTAGAGATGGGACAGACTAT. It is translated as CASSRDGTDY. The full-length CDR3 reads as CASSRDGTDYEQYF.

This clone has more than one count but fewer than ten. The genes are named according to mouse. The read terminates 4 residues ahead of where the CDR3 ends, so the germline J gene completes it. This chain connects TRBV19 to TRBJ2-7; 11 bases map to TRBD1. The germline V gene has CDR1 FNHDT and CDR2 SITEND (reference sequence). This CDR3 contains 15 residues. The CDR3 region is CASSRTGTGGYEQYF. The CDR3 DNA, read in part, is TGTGCCAGCAGTAGAACCGGGACAGGGGGGTAT. Full variable domain (remainder filled in from reference TRBV19 and TRBJ2-7): GGIITQTPKFLIGQEGQKLTLKCQQNFNHDTMYWYRQDSGKGLRLIYYSITENDLQKGDLSEGYDASREKKSSFSLTVTSAQKNEMAVFLCASSRTGTGGYEQYFGPGTRLTVL.

This clone has more than one count but fewer than ten. Gene labels here are mouse ones. The read is 4 residues too short to cover the CDR3 end, so that end is filled in from the germline J gene. This chain joins TRBV1 and TRBJ2-3, with D hard to call. Germline assignment: CDR1 NSQYPW and CDR2 LRSPGD (reference sequence). The CDR3 loop spans 12 amino acids. The DNA read from the CDR3 is TGCACCTGCAGTGCAGACATAGAA. Protein sequence: CTCSADIE. The full CDR3 sequence reads CTCSADIETLYF.

Points on this clone: Gene names and germline refer to mouse. The CDR3 end is not reached by the read, which stops 4 residues before it; the germline J gene fills it in. The chain combines TRBV13-1 with TRBJ2-2, with a tentative D call TRBD2 (7 bases). The germline gives CDR1 NSHNY, CDR2 SYGAGN. This CDR3 is 13 amino acids long. V shed 7 bases and J shed 4 bases, with 11 bases lying between them. Incomplete CDR3 DNA: TGTGCCAGCGACGGGGGGCCCACCGGG. This codes for CASDGGPTG. The entire CDR3 is CASDGGPTGQLYF.

Worth noting for this clone: Gene names are mouse gene names. The read gets to within 4 residues of the CDR3 end, and the germline J gene fills in the rest. The genes are TRBV19 and TRBJ2-1; the D gene is possibly TRBD2 (5 bases). The CDR3 loop spans 15 amino acids. Per germline, CDR1 FNHDT and CDR2 SITEND (reference sequence). V lost 2 bases and J lost 0, with 9 bases in between. CDR3 residues: CASSMAGSNYAEQFF. The sequenced part of the CDR3 DNA is TGTGCCAGCAGTATGGCTGGGAGTAACTATGCT.

This clone was observed a few times. Mouse gene names and germline throughout. The part of the CDR3 DNA that was read is TGTGCCAGCAGTGAATGGTCCTCTAGTGCAGAA. Translation: CASSEWSSSAE. In full, the CDR3 is CASSEWSSSAETLYF. This chain connects TRBV13-1 to TRBJ2-3; D remains unclear. From the germline J gene comes the end of the CDR3, since the read stops 4 residues before it. The V end lost 2 bases, the J end lost 0 bases, and 10 bases lay between the germline ends. The CDR3 extends over 15 amino acids. Germline lookup yields CDR1 NSHNY and CDR2 SYGAGN.

Notes on this clone: Germline and genes: mouse. Read sequence stops 4 residues before the CDR3 end, and the germline J gene provides the missing end. The gene calls are TRBV13-3 and TRBJ2-7; D may be TRBD2 (7 bases). The length of the CDR3 is 15 residues. Germline CDR1 is NNHDY and CDR2 is SYVADS. CDR3 DNA, as far as it was read: TGTGCCAGCAGTGATGCAAGGGGGGGAAGGAAT. It is translated as CASSDARGGRN. The entire CDR3 protein reads CASSDARGGRNEQYF.

With regard to this clone: Gene names refer to mouse genes. The read falls 4 residues short of the CDR3 end, and the missing part is taken from the germline J gene. This chain connects TRBV1 to TRBJ2-1, with 9 bases aligning to TRBD1. The CDR3 is made up of 13 amino acids. From germline, CDR1 is NSQYPW and CDR2 LRSPGD (reference sequence). CDR3 region: CTCRGGQGAEQFF. CDR3 DNA, as far as it was read: TGCACCTGCAGGGGGGGACAGGGCGCT.

This clone was detected only a few times. The genes are named according to mouse. Partial CDR3 DNA: TGCACCTGCAGTGCAGGGGTGGAC. Translating gives CTCSAGVD. The entire CDR3 reads CTCSAGVDTQYF. The chain combines TRBV1 with TRBJ2-5; D uncertain. The CDR3 is cut off 4 residues early in the read; its end comes from the germline J gene. Germline values: CDR1 NSQYPW, CDR2 LRSPGD (reference sequence). There are 12 residues in the CDR3.

This clone appeared a few times. Here the gene names and germline are mouse. Read sequence stops 4 residues before the CDR3 end, and the germline J gene provides the missing end. The chain recombines TRBV1 with TRBJ2-5; 8 nucleotides line up with TRBD2. The CDR3 is 15 residues long. CDR1 is NSQYPW, CDR2 LRSPGD, per germline (reference sequence). The sequenced CDR3 bases are TGCACCTGCAGTGCAGGGGCTGGGGGGCGGGAC. Protein sequence: CTCSAGAGGRD. The entire CDR3 protein is CTCSAGAGGRDTQYF.

This clone occurred a few times. Gene labels here are mouse ones. The observed sequence ends 4 residues before the CDR3 terminus, with the missing tail filled in from the germline J gene. V is TRBV13-1 and J is TRBJ2-1; 10 positions match TRBD1. The CDR3 runs 14 residues. CDR1 is NSHNY and CDR2 is SYGAGN in the germline V gene. The CDR3 spells CASRRDRGGAEQFF. Incomplete CDR3 DNA: TGTGCCAGCAGAAGGGACAGGGGAGGCGCT.

This clone was counted between two and nine times. Here the gene names and germline are mouse. The read terminates 4 residues before the CDR3 end, so the remaining end is supplied by the germline J gene. This rearrangement joins TRBV13-1 to TRBJ1-1; a possible D gene is TRBD1 (5 bases). The CDR3 consists of 14 residues. CDR1 and CDR2 (germline): NSHNY, SYGAGN. Trimming pared 3 bases from V and 0 bases from J, leaving 9 bases between. CDR3 DNA (partial): TGTGCCAGCAGTGTGGGGGGGGCAAACACA. Protein: CASSVGGANT. The CDR3 as a whole reads CASSVGGANTEVFF.

This clone was seen more than once but under ten times. Gene labels here are mouse ones. Coverage ceases 4 residues before the CDR3 finishes, and the germline J gene fills in the end. V and J are TRBV4 and TRBJ2-1; 8 nucleotides align to TRBD1. The germline V gene has CDR1 LGHDT and CDR2 YNNKQL (reference sequence). The CDR3 contains 13 residues. This CDR3 reads CASSLTGGAEQFF. CDR3 DNA (partial): TGTGCCAGCAGCCTCACAGGGGGGGCT.

The sample holds a few counts of this clone. Gene names denote mouse genes. The CDR3 goes on 4 residues after the read ends, and that part is filled in from the germline J gene. The identical CDR3 is also encoded by other nucleotide sequences in the sample. The V call is TRBV13-3, the J call TRBJ2-5, with D possibly being TRBD2 (6 bases). V was shortened by 2 bases and J by 3 bases, with 7 bases between the two germline ends. The CDR3 length is 13 residues. Germline lookup yields CDR1 NNHDY and CDR2 SYVADS. CDR3 loop: CASSDTGQDTQYF. The CDR3 bases that were read are TGTGCCAGCAGTGACACTGGGCAAGAC.

This clone has only a few counts. Gene and germline names: mouse. Read sequence stops 3 residues before the CDR3 end, and the germline J gene provides the missing end. This chain uses TRBV13-2 with TRBJ1-6, with a possible D match to TRBD1 (5 bases). TRBJ1-6 is annotated as an ORF whose role is uncertain. The germline V and J ends were trimmed by 1 base and 1 base, with 6 bases remaining between them. This CDR3 spans 15 amino acids. Germline V gene sequence: CDR1 NNHNN, CDR2 SYGAGS (reference sequence). CDR3 residues: CASGDRGSYNSPLYF. The CDR3 DNA, read in part, is TGTGCCAGCGGTGATAGGGGATCCTATAATTCGCCC.

This clone was seen only a few times. The gene names given are mouse names. The CDR3 end is not reached by the read, which stops 4 residues before it; the germline J gene fills it in. In the same sample, other DNA sequences code for this CDR3. The gene calls are TRBV31 and TRBJ1-1, with D unclear. The CDR3 is made up of 13 amino acids. Germline V gene data show CDR1 as GKSSPN and CDR2 as SITVG. V was clipped by 0 bases and J by 1 base, with 6 bases between them. CDR3 DNA, as far as it was read: TGTGCCTGGAGTCTGGAGGGGAACACA. Its protein is CAWSLEGNT. The full CDR3 is CAWSLEGNTEVFF.

There are many counts of this clone. Germline and genes: mouse. The same CDR3 also results from other DNA sequences found in this sample. The CDR3 is CTCSEGQYEQYF. The sequenced CDR3 bases are TGCACCTGCAGTGAGGGACAATAT. This chain links TRBV1 with TRBJ2-7, with a weak D call TRBD1 (6 bases). Sequencing ends 4 residues short of the CDR3 end; the germline J gene provides the rest. This CDR3 has 12 amino acids. Germline values: CDR1 NSQYPW, CDR2 LRSPGD (reference sequence).

This clone has more than one count but fewer than ten. Germline and genes here are mouse. Read coverage stops 4 residues before the CDR3 terminus; the germline J gene supplies the remainder. The chain couples TRBV13-2 to TRBJ2-2; D is perhaps TRBD1 (6 bases). The CDR3 extends over 13 amino acids. Germline-derived CDR1 and CDR2 are NNHNN and SYGAGS (reference sequence). V was clipped by 4 bases and J by 6 bases, with 10 bases between them. The CDR3 here is CASGLTGSGQLYF. The sequenced CDR3 bases are TGTGCCAGCGGTCTCACAGGGTCCGGG.

Regarding this clone: Gene names and germline refer to mouse. Sequencing ends 4 residues short of the CDR3 end; the germline J gene provides the rest. V is TRBV5 and J is TRBJ2-1; 10 positions agree with TRBD2. The CDR3 has 17 residues. V shed 0 bases, J shed 0 bases, and the junction held 2 bases outside the gene matches. Germline CDR1 LGHNA, CDR2 YNLKQL (reference sequence). The CDR3 DNA, read in part, is TGTGCCAGCAGCCAAGACTGGGGGGGCTTTAACTATGCT. It specifies CASSQDWGGFNYA. The full CDR3 sequence reads CASSQDWGGFNYAEQFF.

This clone has a handful of counts. Gene names and germline refer to mouse. Read sequence stops 4 residues before the CDR3 end, and the germline J gene provides the missing end. Other nucleotide sequences from this sample produce the same CDR3. V and J are TRBV13-3 and TRBJ2-2, with D possibly matching TRBD2 (6 bases). Germline V CDR1 and CDR2: NNHDY, SYVADS. The V and J ends lost 1 base and 1 base respectively, with 8 bases between them. There are 15 residues in the CDR3. This chain's CDR3 is CASSDSGGNTGQLYF. The covered CDR3 bases are TGTGCCAGCAGTGATTCGGGGGGAAACACCGGG. Full variable domain (rest looked up from reference TRBV13-3 and TRBJ2-2): EAAVTQSPRSKVAVTGGKVTLSCHQTNNHDYMYWYRQDTGHGLRLIHYSYVADSTEKGDIPDGYKASRPSQENFSLILELASLSQTAVYFCASSDSGGNTGQLYFGEGSKLTVL.

This clone was picked up a small number of times. The gene names here belong to mouse. The sequenced fragment ends 4 residues before the CDR3 boundary, so the rest is inferred from the germline J gene. V and J are TRBV17 and TRBJ2-2, with no clear D. CDR3 length: 15 amino acids. Germline CDR1 is MNHDT and CDR2 is YYDKIL. V shed 2 bases and J shed 0 bases, with 7 bases lying between them. The sequenced part of the CDR3 DNA is TGTGCTAGCAGTAGACCCCAAGCAAACACCGGG. Translating it yields CASSRPQANTG. The CDR3 in its entirety is CASSRPQANTGQLYF.

This clone appeared a few times. Here the gene names and germline are mouse. The CDR3 is cut off 4 residues early in the read; its end comes from the germline J gene. V usage is TRBV13-1 and J usage is TRBJ2-1; 9 nucleotides line up with TRBD2. Trimming took 3 bases from V and 3 from J; bases not matched to a gene: 4. The length of the CDR3 is 15 residues. Germline CDR1 reads NSHNY; CDR2 reads SYGAGN. The CDR3 sequence is CASSGPGGGYAEQFF. CDR3 bases read: TGTGCCAGCAGTGGTCCTGGGGGGGGCTATGCT.

With respect to this clone: Germline and genes: mouse. The read ends 4 residues before the CDR3 terminus; that terminus is restored from the germline J gene. The chain is built from TRBV4 and TRBJ1-2; 9 bases are a match to TRBD1. Germline CDR1 and CDR2: LGHDT and YNNKQL (reference sequence). The J segment lost 4 bases and the V segment lost 5 bases, leaving 5 bases of the junction unmatched. The CDR3 extends over 14 amino acids. This CDR3 is CASSPGQGVSDYTF. The CDR3 bases that were read are TGTGCCAGCAGCCCGGGACAGGGTGTCTCC.

This clone was picked up a small number of times. The germline and genes are mouse ones. The CDR3 goes on 4 residues after the read ends, and that part is filled in from the germline J gene. The chain joins TRBV13-1 to TRBJ1-1; D not certain. There are 12 residues in the CDR3. The V gene's germline CDR1 is NSHNY and CDR2 SYGAGN. V was pared by 4 bases and J by 0 bases, with 4 bases between. CDR3 DNA, as far as it was read: TGTGCCAGCAGTATAGCAAACACA. Its translation is CASSIANT. The full CDR3 is CASSIANTEVFF.

In its sample, this clone was seen many times. Mouse gene names and germline throughout. The read terminates 4 residues ahead of where the CDR3 ends, so the germline J gene completes it. The chain links TRBV17 to TRBJ2-2; 9 positions match TRBD1. The germline V gene encodes CDR1 MNHDT and CDR2 YYDKIL. V gave up 3 bases and J gave up 3 bases; unmatched junction bases: 8. This CDR3 is built from 17 residues. CDR3 region: CASSSNPGTGYTGQLYF. CDR3 DNA, as far as it was read: TGTGCTAGCAGTAGTAACCCCGGGACAGGGTACACCGGG. Looking up the rest from reference TRBV17 and TRBJ2-2 gives the full variable domain: DTTVKQNPRYKLARVGKPVNLICSQTMNHDTMYWYQKKPNQAPKLLLFYYDKILNREADTFEKFQSSRPNNSFCSLYIGSAGLEYSAMYLCASSSNPGTGYTGQLYFGEGSKLTVL.

The sample holds a few counts of this clone. Gene names are mouse gene names. From the germline J gene comes the end of the CDR3, since the read stops 4 residues before it. Other DNA variants within this sample encode the same CDR3. The genes are TRBV1 and TRBJ2-1; maybe TRBD2 (7 bases). V was trimmed by 0 bases and J by 6 bases, leaving 12 bases between them. The CDR3 length is 15 residues. CDR1 and CDR2 from the germline V gene are NSQYPW and LRSPGD (reference sequence). The CDR3 bases that were read are TGCACCTGCAGTGCAGATCCGGGGGGCCTTGCT. Translation: CTCSADPGGLA. The entire CDR3 protein reads CTCSADPGGLAEQFF.

Points on this clone: Mouse gene names and germline throughout. With the read ending 4 residues before the CDR3 end, the germline J gene is used to fill in that end. V gene TRBV13-2 combines with J gene TRBJ1-2; 10 bases match TRBD1. V lost 3 bases, J lost 2 bases, and 4 bases stayed unmatched. Germline V lookup: CDR1 NNHNN, CDR2 SYGAGS (reference sequence). The CDR3 extends over 15 amino acids. Here the CDR3 reads CASGGPDRGNSDYTF. The sequenced CDR3 bases are TGTGCCAGCGGTGGCCCGGACAGGGGGAACTCC.